This TCR beta chain was found in a study of CD8 T cells in ankylosing spondylitis. General study findings and limits: In ankylosing spondylitis blood, a motif of roughly eight highly homologous TCR beta variants appeared characteristic. Some of these motif variants have turned up before, in reports on reactive arthritis synovial fluid and blood. Disease-linked clones were reportedly significantly enriched in matched ankylosing spondylitis synovial fluid.

For TCR beta, libraries came from quantitative 5'-RACE with molecular barcodes. TCRdb re-called the 5' RACE reads with MiXCR, one entry per CDR3 protein. The sample contains approximately 400,000 distinct CDR3 sequences, more than 15% of which appear only once. CDR3 length: 14 residues. The germline V gene encodes CDR1 KGHSH and CDR2 LQKENI. With V trimmed by 3 bases and J by 4 bases, 2 bases remained unmatched. Remarks on this clonotype: Its cognate antigen is unknown.

Specimen: blood, either unsorted or a sorted T cell fraction (not recorded which). The rearrangement uses TRBV18 and TRBJ2-1, with 8 nucleotides matching TRBD2. This sequence was found in a male donor with ankylosing spondylitis. CDR3 coding DNA: TGTGCCAGCTCACCGGAGCGGGAGTACAATGAGCAGTTCTTC. The encoded protein is CASSPEREYNEQFF.